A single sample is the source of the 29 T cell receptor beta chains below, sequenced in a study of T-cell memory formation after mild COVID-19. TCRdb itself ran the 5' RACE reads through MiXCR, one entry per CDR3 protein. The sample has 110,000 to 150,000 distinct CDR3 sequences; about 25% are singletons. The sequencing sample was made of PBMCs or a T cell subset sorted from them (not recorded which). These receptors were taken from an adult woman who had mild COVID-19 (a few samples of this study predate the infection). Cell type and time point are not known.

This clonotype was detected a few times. The CDR3 region is CSVEGDEGSSYNEQFF. CDR3 coding DNA: TGCAGCGTTGAAGGCGATGAGGGCAGCTCCTACAATGAGCAGTTCTTC. V and J are TRBV29-1 and TRBJ2-1, with D possibly being TRBD2 (5 bases). V lost 1 base and J lost 0, with 13 bases in between. Germline CDR1 reads SQVTM; CDR2 reads ANQGSEA. The CDR3 totals 16 residues.

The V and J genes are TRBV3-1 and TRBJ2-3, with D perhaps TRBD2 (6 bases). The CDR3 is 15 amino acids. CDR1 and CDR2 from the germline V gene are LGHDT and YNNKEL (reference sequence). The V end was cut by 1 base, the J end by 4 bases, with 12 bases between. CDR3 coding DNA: TGTGCCAGCAGCCAAGGGGGAGGACCGGCAGATACGCAGTATTTT. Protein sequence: CASSQGGGPADTQYF.

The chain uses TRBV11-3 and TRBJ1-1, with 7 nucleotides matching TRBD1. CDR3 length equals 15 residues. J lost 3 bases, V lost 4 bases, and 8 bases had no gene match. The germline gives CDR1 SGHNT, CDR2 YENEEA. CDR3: CASSSRGDEDTEAFF. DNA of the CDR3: TGTGCCAGCAGCTCCAGGGGGGACGAAGACACTGAAGCTTTCTTT.

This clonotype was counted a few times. The CDR3 here is CASGDSGKTYEQYF. The CDR3 nucleotides read TGTGCCAGCGGAGATAGCGGGAAGACCTACGAGCAGTACTTC. This chain connects TRBV6-5 to TRBJ2-7; TRBD2 agrees at 8 bases. Germline V CDR1 and CDR2: MNHEY, SVGAGI. Losses at the gene ends were 8 bases for V and 2 bases for J; bases not matched to a gene: 8. The CDR3 runs 14 residues.

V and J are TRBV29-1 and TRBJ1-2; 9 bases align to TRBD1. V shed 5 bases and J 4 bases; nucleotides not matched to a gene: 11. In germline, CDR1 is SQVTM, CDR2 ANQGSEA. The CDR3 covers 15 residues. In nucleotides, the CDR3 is TGCAGCGTTTTGACGACAGGGGGAGTGGGCTATGGCTACACCTTC. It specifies CSVLTTGGVGYGYTF.

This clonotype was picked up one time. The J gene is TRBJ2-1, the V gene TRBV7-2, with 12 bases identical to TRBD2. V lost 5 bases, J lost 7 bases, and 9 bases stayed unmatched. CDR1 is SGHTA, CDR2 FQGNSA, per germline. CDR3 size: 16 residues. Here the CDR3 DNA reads TGTGCCAGCAGCACGACCCTAGCGGGAGGGCCGAATGAGCAGTTCTTC. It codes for CASSTTLAGGPNEQFF.

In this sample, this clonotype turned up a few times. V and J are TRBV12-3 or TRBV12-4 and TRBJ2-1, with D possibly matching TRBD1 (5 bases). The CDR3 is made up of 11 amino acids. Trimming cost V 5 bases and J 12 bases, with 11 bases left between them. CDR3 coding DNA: TGTGCCAGCAGTCCCCAGGGAAGGCAGTTCTTC. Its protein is CASSPQGRQFF.

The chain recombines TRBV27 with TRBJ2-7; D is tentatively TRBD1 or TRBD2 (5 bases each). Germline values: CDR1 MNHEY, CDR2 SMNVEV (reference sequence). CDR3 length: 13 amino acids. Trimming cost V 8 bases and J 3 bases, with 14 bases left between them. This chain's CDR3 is CASGSGPSYEQYF. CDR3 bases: TGTGCCAGCGGATCGGGACCCAGCTACGAGCAGTACTTC.

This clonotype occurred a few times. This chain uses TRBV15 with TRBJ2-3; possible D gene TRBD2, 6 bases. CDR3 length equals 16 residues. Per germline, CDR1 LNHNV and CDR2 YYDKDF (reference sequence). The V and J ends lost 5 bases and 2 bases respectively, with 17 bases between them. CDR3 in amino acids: CATSAYRTIVTDTQYF. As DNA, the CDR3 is TGTGCCACCAGCGCCTATAGGACTATCGTCACAGATACGCAGTATTTT.

The CDR3 sequence: CASSMYGGSTDTQYF. DNA for the CDR3: TGTGCCAGCAGCATGTACGGGGGCAGCACAGATACGCAGTATTTT. The chain has TRBV7-3 and TRBJ2-3; D is tentatively TRBD1 or TRBD2 (6 bases each). From germline, CDR1 is SGHTA and CDR2 FQGTGA. Deletions cut 5 bases from V and 0 bases from J, with 12 bases between. This CDR3 is built from 15 residues.

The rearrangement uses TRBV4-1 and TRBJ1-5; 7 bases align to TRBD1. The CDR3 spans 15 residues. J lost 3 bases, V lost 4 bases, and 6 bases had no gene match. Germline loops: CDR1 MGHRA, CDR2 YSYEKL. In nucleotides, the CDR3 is TGCGCCAGCAGCCCGTGGACAGGCCCCAATCAGCCCCAGCATTTT. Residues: CASSPWTGPNQPQHF.

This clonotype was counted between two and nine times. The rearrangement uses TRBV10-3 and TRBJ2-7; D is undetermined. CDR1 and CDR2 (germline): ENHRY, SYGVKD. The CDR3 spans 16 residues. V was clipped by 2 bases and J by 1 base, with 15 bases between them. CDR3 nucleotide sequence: TGTGCCATCAGTGAGCCGGACGCGGACCCTTCCTACGAGCAGTACTTC. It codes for CAISEPDADPSYEQYF.

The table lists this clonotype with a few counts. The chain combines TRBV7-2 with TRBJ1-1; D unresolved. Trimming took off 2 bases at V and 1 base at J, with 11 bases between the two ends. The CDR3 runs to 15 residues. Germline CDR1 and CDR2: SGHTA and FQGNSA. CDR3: CASSLMRVGNTEAFF. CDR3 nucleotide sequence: TGTGCCAGCAGCTTAATGAGGGTGGGGAACACTGAAGCTTTCTTT.

CDR3 sequence (DNA): TGCAGCGTACTCGGGGTCGAACGCCGGCGGGAGCTTAGCTATGGCTACACCTTC. This codes for CSVLGVERRRELSYGYTF. The chain employs TRBV29-1 and TRBJ1-2; D is ambiguous. This CDR3 is 18 amino acids long. Germline V gene sequence: CDR1 SQVTM, CDR2 ANQGSEA. V was cut by 6 bases and J by 4 bases, with 30 bases left in between. The complete variable domain, with remaining parts taken from reference TRBV29-1 and TRBJ1-2, reads SAVISQKPSRDICQRGTSLTIQCQVDSQVTMMFWYRQQPGQSLTLIATANQGSEATYESGFVIDKFPISRPNLTFSTLTVSNMSPEDSSIYLCSVLGVERRRELSYGYTFGSGTRLTVV.

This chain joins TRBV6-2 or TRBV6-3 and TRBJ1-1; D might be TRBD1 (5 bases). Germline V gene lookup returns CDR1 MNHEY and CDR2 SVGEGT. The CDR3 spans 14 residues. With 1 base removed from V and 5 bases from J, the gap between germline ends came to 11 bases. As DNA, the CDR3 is TGTGCCAGCAGTTACTTTCCGGGGGTTACTGAAGCTTTCTTT. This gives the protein CASSYFPGVTEAFF.

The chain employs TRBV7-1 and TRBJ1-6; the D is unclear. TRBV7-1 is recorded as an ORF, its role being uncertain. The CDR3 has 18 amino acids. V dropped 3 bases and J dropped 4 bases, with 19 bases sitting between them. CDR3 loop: CASSSPVGSSSYNSPLHF. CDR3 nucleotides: TGTGCCAGCAGCTCCCCGGTGGGATCGAGCTCATATAATTCACCCCTCCACTTT.

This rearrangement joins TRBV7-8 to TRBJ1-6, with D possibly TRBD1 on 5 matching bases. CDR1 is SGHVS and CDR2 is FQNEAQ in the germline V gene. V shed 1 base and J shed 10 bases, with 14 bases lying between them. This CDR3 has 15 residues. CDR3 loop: CASSLEAGDLSPLHF. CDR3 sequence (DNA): TGTGCCAGCAGCTTAGAGGCGGGGGACCTCTCACCCCTCCACTTT.

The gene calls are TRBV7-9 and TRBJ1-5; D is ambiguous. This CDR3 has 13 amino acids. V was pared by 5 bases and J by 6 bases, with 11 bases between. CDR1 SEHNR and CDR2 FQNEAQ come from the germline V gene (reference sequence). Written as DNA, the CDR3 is TGTGCCAGCAGCCCCGACCAAGGTCAGCCCCAGCATTTT. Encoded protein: CASSPDQGQPQHF. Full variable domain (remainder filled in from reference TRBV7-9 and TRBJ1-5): DTGVSQNPRHKITKRGQNVTFRCDPISEHNRLYWYRQTLGQGPEFLTYFQNEAQLEKSRLLSDRFSAERPKGSFSTLEIQRTEQGDSAMYLCASSPDQGQPQHFGDGTRLSIL.

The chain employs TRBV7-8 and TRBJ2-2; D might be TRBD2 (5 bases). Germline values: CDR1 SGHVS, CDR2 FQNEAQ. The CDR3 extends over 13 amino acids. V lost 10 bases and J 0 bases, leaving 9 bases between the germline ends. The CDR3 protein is CATTDSNTGELFF. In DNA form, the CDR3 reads TGTGCCACCACGGACTCGAACACCGGGGAGCTGTTTTTT.

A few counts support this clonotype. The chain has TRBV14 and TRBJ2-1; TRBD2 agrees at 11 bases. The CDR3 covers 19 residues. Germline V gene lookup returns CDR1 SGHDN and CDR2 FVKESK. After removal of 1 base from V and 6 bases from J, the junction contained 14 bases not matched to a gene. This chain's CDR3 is CASSQARASGRMGSNEQFF. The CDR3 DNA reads TGTGCCAGCAGCCAAGCCCGGGCTAGCGGGAGGATGGGCTCCAATGAGCAGTTCTTC.

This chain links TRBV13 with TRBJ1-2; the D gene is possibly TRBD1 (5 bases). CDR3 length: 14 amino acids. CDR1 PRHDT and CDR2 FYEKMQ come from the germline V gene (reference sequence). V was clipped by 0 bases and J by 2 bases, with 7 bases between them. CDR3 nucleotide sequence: TGTGCCAGCAGCTTAGGCAGGGTCAACTATGGCTACACCTTC. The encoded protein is CASSLGRVNYGYTF.

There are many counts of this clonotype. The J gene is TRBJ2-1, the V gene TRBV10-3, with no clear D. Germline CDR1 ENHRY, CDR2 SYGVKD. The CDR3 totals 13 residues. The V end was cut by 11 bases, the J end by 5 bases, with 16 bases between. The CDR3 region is CAGREDGNNEQFF. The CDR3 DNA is TGTGCCGGACGTGAGGACGGAAACAATGAGCAGTTCTTC.

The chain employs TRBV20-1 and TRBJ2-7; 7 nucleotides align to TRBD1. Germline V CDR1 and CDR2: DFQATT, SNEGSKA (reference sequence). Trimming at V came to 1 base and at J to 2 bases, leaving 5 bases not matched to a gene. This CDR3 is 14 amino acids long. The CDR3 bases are TGCAGTGCTAGAGTCACAGGGGATACCTACGAGCAGTACTTC. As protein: CSARVTGDTYEQYF.

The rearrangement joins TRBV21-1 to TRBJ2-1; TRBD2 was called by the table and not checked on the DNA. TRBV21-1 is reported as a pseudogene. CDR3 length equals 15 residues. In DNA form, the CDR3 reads TGTGCCAGCAGCAAGGACTTCGAGGCCGGTTGGGAGCAGTTCTTC. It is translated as CASSKDFEAGWEQFF.

The CDR3 is CASSPDRNTQYF. In DNA form, the CDR3 reads TGTGCCAGCAGCCCCGATCGCAATACGCAGTATTTT. The gene calls are TRBV7-2 and TRBJ2-3; D ambiguous. Germline V gene lookup returns CDR1 SGHTA and CDR2 FQGNSA. V lost 5 bases and J lost 7, with 10 bases in between. This CDR3 is 12 amino acids long. Together with reference TRBV7-2 and TRBJ2-3, the CDR3 gives the full variable domain: GAGVSQSPSNKVTEKGKDVELRCDPISGHTALYWYRQSLGQGLEFLIYFQGNSAPDKSGLPSDRFSAERTGGSVSTLTIQRTQQEDSAVYLCASSPDRNTQYFGPGTRLTVL.

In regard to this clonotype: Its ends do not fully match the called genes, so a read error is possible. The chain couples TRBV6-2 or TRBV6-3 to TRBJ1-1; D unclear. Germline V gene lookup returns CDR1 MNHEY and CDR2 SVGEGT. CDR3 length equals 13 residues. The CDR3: CDSSSRMGTEAFF. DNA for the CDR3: TGTGACAGCAGTTCCCGGATGGGGACTGAAGCTTTCTTT.

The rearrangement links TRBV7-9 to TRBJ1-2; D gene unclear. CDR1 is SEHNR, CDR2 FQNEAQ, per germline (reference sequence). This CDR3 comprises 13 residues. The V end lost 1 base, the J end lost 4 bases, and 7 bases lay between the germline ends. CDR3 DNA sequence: TGTGCCAGCAGCTTAGGGTTTCCCTATGGCTACACCTTC. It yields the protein CASSLGFPYGYTF.

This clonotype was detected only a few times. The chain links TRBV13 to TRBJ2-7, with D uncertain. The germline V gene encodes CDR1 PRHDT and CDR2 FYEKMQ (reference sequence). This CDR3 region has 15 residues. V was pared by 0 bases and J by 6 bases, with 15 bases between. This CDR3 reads CASSLGRRPEVEQYF. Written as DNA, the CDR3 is TGTGCCAGCAGCTTAGGACGTCGCCCTGAGGTCGAGCAGTACTTC.

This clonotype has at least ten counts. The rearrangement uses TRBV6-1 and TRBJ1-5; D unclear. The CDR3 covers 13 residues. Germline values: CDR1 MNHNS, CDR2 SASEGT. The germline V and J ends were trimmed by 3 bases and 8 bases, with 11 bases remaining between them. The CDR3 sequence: CASSEREAEPQHF. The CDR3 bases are TGTGCCAGCAGTGAGCGGGAGGCAGAGCCCCAGCATTTT.